Following are 20 T cell receptor beta chains from one sample sequenced in a study of blood T cell repertoires in COVID-19 (dated by TCRdb to 2020 to 2021). Libraries came from the immunoSEQ multiplex PCR assay. What TCRdb holds here is the immuneACCESS table cut down to in-frame rearrangements. Part of the clones is not present; checked against another copy, under half of the missing clones reflect an unresolved V gene, and the others are unexplained. The sample profile shows 150,000 to 200,000 clones; around 82% of them were found once. Roughly 17% of the sample is in the top ten clones. The source material was PBMCs or T cells enriched from blood (not recorded which). The receptors shown here come from a woman aged 45-65 years with acute COVID-19.

This clone occurred a few times. This chain joins TRBV3-1 (or the pseudogene TRBV3-2) and TRBJ2-5; TRBD2 matches at 15 bases. Germline V lookup: CDR1 LGHDT, CDR2 YNNKEL (reference sequence). V lost 0 bases to trimming and J lost 6 bases; unmatched junction nucleotides: 14. CDR3 length: 20 residues. CDR3 sequence: CASSQERPGLAGGPPKTQYF. For the CDR3, the DNA is TGTGCCAGCAGCCAAGAAAGGCCCGGACTAGCGGGGGGGCCTCCGAAGACCCAGTACTTC.

This clone has only one observation. The chain combines TRBV7-6 with TRBJ2-5; TRBD1 agrees at 9 bases. The ends lost 4 bases at V and 3 bases at J; junction bases unmatched: 6. CDR1 is SGHVS and CDR2 is FNYEAQ in the germline V gene. The CDR3 consists of 15 residues. The CDR3 coding sequence is TGTGCCAGCAGCTATCTCGGGACAGGGAAAGAGACCCAGTACTTC. This sequence encodes CASSYLGTGKETQYF.

The chain is built from TRBV7-9 and TRBJ2-2, with a weak D call TRBD1 (7 bases). The germline gives CDR1 SEHNR, CDR2 FQNEAQ (reference sequence). V was shortened by 4 bases and J by 4 bases, with 13 bases between the two germline ends. This CDR3 contains 15 residues. CDR3 nucleotide sequence: TGTGCCAGCAGCTGGGGGGACAGCTTCACCGGGGAGCTGTTTTTT. The encoded protein is CASSWGDSFTGELFF.

The chain joins TRBV5-1 to TRBJ2-1; D is unresolved. Trimming left V 3 bases short and J 5 bases short, with 6 bases between. This CDR3 has 12 amino acids. CDR1 and CDR2 (germline): SGHRS, YFSETQ. CDR3 residues: CASSSRNNEQFF. CDR3 nucleotide sequence: TGCGCCAGCAGCTCGAGAAACAATGAGCAGTTCTTC.

The gene calls are TRBV3-1 (or the pseudogene TRBV3-2) and TRBJ1-2; a weak D match, TRBD1 (6 bases). The CDR3 has 13 residues. Germline CDR1 is LGHDT and CDR2 is YNNKEL (reference sequence). Trimming took 4 bases from V and 13 from J, leaving 19 bases between them. The CDR3 here is CASSRRQDLSPTF. CDR3 nucleotides: TGTGCCAGCAGCCGAAGACAGGACCTGAGTCCCACCTTC.

The rearrangement uses TRBV7-2 and TRBJ2-1, with D possibly being TRBD1 (5 bases). The CDR3 runs to 17 residues. Trimming took off 5 bases at V and 0 bases at J, with 17 bases between the two ends. The germline V gene has CDR1 SGHTA and CDR2 FQGNSA. The CDR3 DNA reads TGTGCCAGCAGCCAAGGGGTCGACAGATACTCCTACAATGAGCAGTTCTTC. Translated, it gives CASSQGVDRYSYNEQFF.

This clone was seen once. V and J are TRBV25-1 and TRBJ1-1; 9 nucleotides line up with TRBD1. The CDR3 totals 15 residues. CDR1 is MGHDK, CDR2 SYGVNS, per germline. V was clipped by 4 bases and J by 6 bases; unmatched bases: 9. The CDR3 region is CASSGNRGHGSEAFF. CDR3 sequence (DNA): TGTGCCAGCAGTGGAAACAGGGGGCACGGTTCTGAAGCTTTCTTT.

This sequence joins TRBV28 and TRBJ2-5; 11 bases align to TRBD1. Germline CDR1 MDHEN, CDR2 SYDVKM. V shed 8 bases, J shed 5 bases, and the junction held 13 bases outside the gene matches. The CDR3 totals 16 residues. CDR3 loop: CASHLGGTGGSETQYF. The CDR3 DNA reads TGTGCCAGCCACCTAGGGGGGACAGGGGGTTCCGAGACCCAGTACTTC.

The CDR3 DNA reads as TGTGCCCTCTGTAGCGGGGAGGTTGATACGCAGTATTTT. Protein: CALCSGEVDTQYF. V gene TRBV10-3 combines with J gene TRBJ2-3; 8 positions match TRBD2. From germline, CDR1 is ENHRY and CDR2 SYGVKD. This CDR3 comprises 13 residues. Unmatched junction bases numbered 10, after V lost 11 bases and J lost 6 bases.

The chain has TRBV24-1 and TRBJ2-1; the match to TRBD1 covers 11 bases. Germline values: CDR1 KGHDR, CDR2 SFDVKD. The CDR3 is 14 residues long. The J segment lost 7 bases and the V segment lost 5 bases, leaving 3 bases of the junction unmatched. CDR3 protein: CATSGTGGFNEQFF. In DNA form, the CDR3 reads TGTGCCACCAGTGGGACAGGGGGCTTTAATGAGCAGTTCTTC.

The CDR3 coding sequence is TGCGCCAGCATACCTCAGGGTACTGGAAACACCATATATTTT. This encodes CASIPQGTGNTIYF. The chain links TRBV10-2 to TRBJ1-3; D might be TRBD1 (5 bases). The CDR3 has 14 residues. The germline gives CDR1 WSHSY, CDR2 SAAADI. Trimming took off 7 bases at V and 2 bases at J, with 12 bases between the two ends.

This clone has more than one count but fewer than ten. The V gene is TRBV3-1 (or the pseudogene TRBV3-2), the J gene TRBJ1-3; no clear D. Germline assignment: CDR1 LGHDT and CDR2 YNNKEL (reference sequence). CDR3 length: 14 residues. Trimming cost V 5 bases and J 2 bases, with 10 bases left between them. The CDR3 loop reads CASSLDTPGNTIYF. In DNA, the CDR3 is TGTGCCAGCAGCTTAGACACCCCTGGAAACACCATATATTTT.

This clone occurred a few times. Within the sample, other DNA sequences also encode this same CDR3. The chain recombines TRBV6-5 with TRBJ2-1, with 9 positions matching TRBD2. The V gene's germline CDR1 is MNHEY and CDR2 SVGAGI. CDR3 length: 16 amino acids. The trim removed 4 bases at V and 4 bases at J, leaving 8 bases unmatched. The CDR3 sequence: CASSSPGTSIYNEQFF. In DNA, the CDR3 is TGTGCCAGCAGTTCTCCCGGGACTAGCATATACAATGAGCAGTTCTTC.

This rearrangement joins TRBV3-1 (or the pseudogene TRBV3-2) to TRBJ2-7; no clear D. The CDR3 contains 15 residues. The ends were cut back, 0 bases at V and 3 bases at J, with 12 bases in the middle. Per the germline V gene, CDR1 is LGHDT and CDR2 is YNNKEL (reference sequence). CDR3: CASSQDPRGVYEQYV. The CDR3 coding sequence is TGTGCCAGCAGCCAAGATCCTAGAGGTGTCTACGAGCAGTACGTC.

Only a few counts were recorded for this clone. The chain links TRBV6-5 to TRBJ2-7; TRBD2 might be the D (6 bases). This CDR3 spans 15 amino acids. V was clipped by 9 bases and J by 2 bases, with 20 bases between them. Germline V lookup: CDR1 MNHEY, CDR2 SVGAGI. CDR3 protein: CARPEEGNRAYEQYV. The CDR3 nucleotides are TGTGCCAGGCCTGAGGAGGGGAATAGGGCCTACGAGCAGTACGTC.

The chain carries TRBV5-5 and TRBJ1-6; no clear D gene. Trimming removed 3 bases from V and 0 bases from J, with 16 bases in between. Germline CDR1 SGHKS, CDR2 YYEKEE (reference sequence). The CDR3 loop spans 18 amino acids. CDR3 sequence (DNA): TGTGCCAGCAGCTGGTCGCCCCCGGGGAGCTCCTATAATTCACCCCTCCACTTT. It yields the protein CASSWSPPGSSYNSPLHF.

This chain links TRBV5-1 with TRBJ2-6; TRBD1 aligns across 7 bases. After removal of 3 bases from V and 3 bases from J, the junction contained 6 bases not matched to a gene. Germline-derived CDR1 and CDR2 are SGHRS and YFSETQ. This CDR3 has 16 amino acids. The DNA for the CDR3 is TGCGCCAGCAGCTCAAACAGGGGTGGTGGGGCCAACGTCCTGACTTTC. Translating gives CASSSNRGGGANVLTF.

The chain uses TRBV28 and TRBJ1-5; D may be TRBD1 (5 bases). Germline CDR1 is MDHEN and CDR2 is SYDVKM. The CDR3 runs to 15 residues. V gave up 7 bases and J gave up 0 bases, with 13 bases separating them. CDR3 nucleotides: TGTGCCAGCATTCGACAGTTGATTAGCAATCAGCCCCAGCATTTT. It specifies CASIRQLISNQPQHF.

This clone appeared a few times. V gene TRBV28 combines with J gene TRBJ2-4; D is unresolved. CDR1 is MDHEN and CDR2 is SYDVKM in the germline V gene. V was pared by 7 bases and J by 8 bases, with 12 bases between. The CDR3 is 12 amino acids. The CDR3 loop reads CASKPSRDIQYF. The CDR3 nucleotides are TGTGCCAGCAAGCCCTCCCGGGACATTCAGTACTTC.

CDR3 sequence reads: CASSFRETNTGELFF. CDR3 nucleotides: TGTGCCAGCAGTTTTCGGGAAACGAACACCGGGGAGCTGTTTTTT. The chain links TRBV27 to TRBJ2-2; D might be TRBD2 (5 bases). Germline V CDR1 and CDR2: MNHEY, SMNVEV (reference sequence). The CDR3 sequence is 15 residues long. The V gene lost 3 bases and the J gene lost 0 bases, with 8 bases spanning the gap.